The T cell receptor (beta chain) described here comes from a study of T cells after yellow fever vaccination. In the study overall: SMART-Seq v4 Ultra Low Input served to prepare low-cell-number fractions. General study points: The CD4 compartment and the CD8 compartment contained a small share of clonotypes in common.

This clonotype was counted only a few times. Antigen: not known. V lost 0 bases and J lost 7; bases outside the gene matches: 7. The CDR3 length is 16 residues. Per germline, CDR1 MNHEY and CDR2 SVGAGI. Template-switching 5'RACE yielded the TCR cDNA; a universal primer site and UMIs were added in the process. MiXCR was run by TCRdb on the 5' RACE reads, yielding one entry per CDR3 protein. This table has approximately 300,000 distinct CDR3 sequences, 8.7% appearing once. The rearrangement joins TRBV6-5 to TRBJ2-5; 11 bases map to TRBD1. The TCR sequence derives from a man aged 18 to 29 who received the YFV17D yellow fever vaccine. The sequenced sample was PBMCs, obtained on the day of the first yellow fever vaccination. The CDR3 is CASSYSGTGGEGTQYF. The CDR3 nucleotides read TGTGCCAGCAGTTACTCTGGGACAGGGGGAGAAGGGACCCAGTACTTC.